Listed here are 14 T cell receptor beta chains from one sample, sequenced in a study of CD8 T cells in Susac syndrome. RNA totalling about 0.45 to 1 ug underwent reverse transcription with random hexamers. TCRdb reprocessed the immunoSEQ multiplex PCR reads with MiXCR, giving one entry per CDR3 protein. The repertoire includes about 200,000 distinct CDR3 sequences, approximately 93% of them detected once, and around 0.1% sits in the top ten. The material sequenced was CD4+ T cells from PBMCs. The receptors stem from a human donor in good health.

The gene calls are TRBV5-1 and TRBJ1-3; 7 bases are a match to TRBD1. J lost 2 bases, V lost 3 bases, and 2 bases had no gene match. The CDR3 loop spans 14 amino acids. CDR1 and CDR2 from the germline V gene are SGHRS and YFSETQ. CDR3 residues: CASSSGQAGNTIYF. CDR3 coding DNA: TGCGCCAGCAGCTCCGGACAGGCTGGAAACACCATATATTTT. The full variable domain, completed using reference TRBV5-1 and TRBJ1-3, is KAGVTQTPRYLIKTRGQQVTLSCSPISGHRSVSWYQQTPGQGLQFLFEYFSETQRNKGNFPGRFSGRQFSNSRSEMNVSTLELGDSALYLCASSSGQAGNTIYFGEGSWLTVV.

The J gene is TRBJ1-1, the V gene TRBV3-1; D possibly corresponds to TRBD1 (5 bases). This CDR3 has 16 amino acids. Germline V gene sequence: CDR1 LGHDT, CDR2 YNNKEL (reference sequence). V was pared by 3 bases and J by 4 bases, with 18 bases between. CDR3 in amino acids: CASSQPLLGGGTEAFF. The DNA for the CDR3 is TGTGCCAGCAGCCAGCCCCTATTGGGGGGAGGCACTGAAGCTTTCTTT.

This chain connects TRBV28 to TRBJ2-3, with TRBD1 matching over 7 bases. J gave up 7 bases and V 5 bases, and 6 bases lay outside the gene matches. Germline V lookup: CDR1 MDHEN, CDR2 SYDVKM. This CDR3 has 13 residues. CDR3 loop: CASSIYRGNTQYF. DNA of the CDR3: TGTGCCAGCAGTATATACAGGGGAAATACGCAGTATTTT. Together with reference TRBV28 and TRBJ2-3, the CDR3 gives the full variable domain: DVKVTQSSRYLVKRTGEKVFLECVQDMDHENMFWYRQDPGLGLRLIYFSYDVKMKEKGDIPEGYSVSREKKERFSLILESASTNQTSMYLCASSIYRGNTQYFGPGTRLTVL.

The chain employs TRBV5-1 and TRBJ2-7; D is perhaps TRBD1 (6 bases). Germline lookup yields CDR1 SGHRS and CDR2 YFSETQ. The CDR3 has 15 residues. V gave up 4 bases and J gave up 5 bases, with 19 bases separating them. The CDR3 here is CASSAGTGIFNEQYF. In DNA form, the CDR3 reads TGCGCCAGCAGCGCGGGTACAGGGATATTCAACGAGCAGTACTTC.

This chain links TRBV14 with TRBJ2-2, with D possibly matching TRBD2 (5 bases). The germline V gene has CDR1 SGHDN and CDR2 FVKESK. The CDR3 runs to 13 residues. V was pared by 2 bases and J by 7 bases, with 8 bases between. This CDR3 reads CASSQPRGGELFF. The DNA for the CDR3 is TGTGCCAGCAGCCAACCCCGGGGCGGGGAGCTGTTTTTT.

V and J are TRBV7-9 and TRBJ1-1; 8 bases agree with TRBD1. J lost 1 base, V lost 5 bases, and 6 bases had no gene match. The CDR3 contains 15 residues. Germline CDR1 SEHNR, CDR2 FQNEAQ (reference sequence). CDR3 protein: CASSRLDRGNTEAFF. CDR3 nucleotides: TGTGCCAGCAGCCGTCTCGACAGGGGGAACACTGAAGCTTTCTTT. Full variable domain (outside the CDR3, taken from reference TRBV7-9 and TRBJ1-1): DTGVSQNPRHKITKRGQNVTFRCDPISEHNRLYWYRQTLGQGPEFLTYFQNEAQLEKSRLLSDRFSAERPKGSFSTLEIQRTEQGDSAMYLCASSRLDRGNTEAFFGQGTRLTVV.

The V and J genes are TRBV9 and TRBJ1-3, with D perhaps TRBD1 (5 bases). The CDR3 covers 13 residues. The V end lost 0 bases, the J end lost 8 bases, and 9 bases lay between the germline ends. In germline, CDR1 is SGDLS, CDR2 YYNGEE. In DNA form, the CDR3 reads TGTGCCAGCAGCGTAGATGTGGGGGACACCATATATTTT. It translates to CASSVDVGDTIYF.

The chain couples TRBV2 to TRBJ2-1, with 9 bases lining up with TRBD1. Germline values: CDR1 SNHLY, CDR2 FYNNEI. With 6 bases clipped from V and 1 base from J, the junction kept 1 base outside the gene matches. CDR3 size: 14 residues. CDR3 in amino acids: CASRTGGSYNEQFF. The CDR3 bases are TGTGCCAGCAGGACAGGGGGTTCCTACAATGAGCAGTTCTTC.

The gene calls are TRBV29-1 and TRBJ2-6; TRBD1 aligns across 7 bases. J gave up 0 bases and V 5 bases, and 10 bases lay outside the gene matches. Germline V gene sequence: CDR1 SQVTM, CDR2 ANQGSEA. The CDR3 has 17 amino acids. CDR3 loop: CSVSKDGQVSGANVLTF. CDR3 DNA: TGCAGCGTTTCCAAAGATGGACAGGTCTCTGGGGCCAACGTCCTGACTTTC.

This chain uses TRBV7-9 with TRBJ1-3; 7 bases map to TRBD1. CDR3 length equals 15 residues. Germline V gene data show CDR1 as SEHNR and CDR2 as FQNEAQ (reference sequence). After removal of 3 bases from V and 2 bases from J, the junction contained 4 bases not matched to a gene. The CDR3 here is CASSFGTAAGNTIYF. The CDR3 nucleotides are TGTGCCAGCAGCTTTGGGACAGCTGCTGGAAACACCATATATTTT.

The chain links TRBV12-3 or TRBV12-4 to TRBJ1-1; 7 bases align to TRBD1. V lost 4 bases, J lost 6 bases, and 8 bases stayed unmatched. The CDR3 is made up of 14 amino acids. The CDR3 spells CASSSRGGAAEAFF. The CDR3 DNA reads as TGTGCCAGCAGTTCCAGGGGGGGGGCTGCTGAAGCTTTCTTT.

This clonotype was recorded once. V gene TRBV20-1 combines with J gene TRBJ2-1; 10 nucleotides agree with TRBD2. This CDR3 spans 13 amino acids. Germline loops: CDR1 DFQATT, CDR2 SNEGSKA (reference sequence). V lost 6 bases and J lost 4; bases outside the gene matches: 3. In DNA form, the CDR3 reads TGCAGTGCCCCTAGCGGGGGTTACAATGAGCAGTTCTTC. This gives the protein CSAPSGGYNEQFF.

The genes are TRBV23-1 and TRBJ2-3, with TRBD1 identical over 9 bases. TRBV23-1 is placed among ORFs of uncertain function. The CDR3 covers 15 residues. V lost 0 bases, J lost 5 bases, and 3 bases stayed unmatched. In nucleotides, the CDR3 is TGCGCCAGCAGTCAATCACAGGGGGCTGGAGATACGCAGTATTTT. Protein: CASSQSQGAGDTQYF.

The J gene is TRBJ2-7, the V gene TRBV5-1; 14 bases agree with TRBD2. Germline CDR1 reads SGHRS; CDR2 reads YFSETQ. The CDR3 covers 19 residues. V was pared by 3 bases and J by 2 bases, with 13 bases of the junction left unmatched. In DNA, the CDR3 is TGCGCCAGCAGCTCACCCGAGGGGACTAGCGGGGGCGGACCCTACGAGCAGTACGTC. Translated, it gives CASSSPEGTSGGGPYEQYV.